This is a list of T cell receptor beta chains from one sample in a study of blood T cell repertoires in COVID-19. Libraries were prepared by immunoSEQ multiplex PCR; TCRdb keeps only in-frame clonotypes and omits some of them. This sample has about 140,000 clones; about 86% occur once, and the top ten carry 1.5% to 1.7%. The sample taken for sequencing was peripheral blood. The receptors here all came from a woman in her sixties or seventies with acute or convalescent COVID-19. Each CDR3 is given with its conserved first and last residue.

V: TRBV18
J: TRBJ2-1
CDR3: CASSPPGGESYNEQFF

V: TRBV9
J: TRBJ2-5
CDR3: CASSVGQQETQYF

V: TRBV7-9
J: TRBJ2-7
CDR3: CASSLSQGHEQYF

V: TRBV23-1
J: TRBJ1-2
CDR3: CASSQSSTGGDYGYTF

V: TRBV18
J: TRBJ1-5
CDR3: CASSPGTGNNQPQHF

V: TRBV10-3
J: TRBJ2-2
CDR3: CAIRGSTSGGNTGELFF

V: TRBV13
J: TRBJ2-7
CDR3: CASSLSRGLLYEQYF

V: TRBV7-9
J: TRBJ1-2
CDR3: CASSQQGHRYGYTF

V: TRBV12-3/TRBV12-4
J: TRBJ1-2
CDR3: CASTGNYGYTF

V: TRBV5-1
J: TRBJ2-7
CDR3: CASSLGQFYEQYF

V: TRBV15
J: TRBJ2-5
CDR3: CATSRGGPEETQYF

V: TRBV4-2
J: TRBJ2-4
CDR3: CASSQEGVTSGENIQYF

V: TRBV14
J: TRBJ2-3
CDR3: CASSQRQGVGGTDTQYF

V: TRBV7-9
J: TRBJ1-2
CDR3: CASSLREGLGVGGYTF

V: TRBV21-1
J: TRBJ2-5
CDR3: CASSPGGLKETQYF

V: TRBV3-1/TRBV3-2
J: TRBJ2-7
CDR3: CASSQGEPGLGYEQYF

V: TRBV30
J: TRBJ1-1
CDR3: CAWSDDYPAFF

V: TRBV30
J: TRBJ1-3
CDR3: CAWGALDRSSGNTIYF

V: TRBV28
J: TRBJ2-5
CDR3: CASSLSTSGVETQYF

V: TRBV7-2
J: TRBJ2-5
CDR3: CASSLNSQGIKTQYF

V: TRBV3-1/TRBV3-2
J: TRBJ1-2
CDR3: CASSQDPGGGYTF

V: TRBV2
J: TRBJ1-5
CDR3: CASEQGRNQPQHF

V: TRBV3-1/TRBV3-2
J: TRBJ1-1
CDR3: CASSQEQGIPHTEAFF

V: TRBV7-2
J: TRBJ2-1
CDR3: CASSVSGGGWGEQFF

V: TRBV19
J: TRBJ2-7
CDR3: CASKGQGSSYEQYF

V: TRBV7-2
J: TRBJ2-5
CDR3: CASSRQETQYF

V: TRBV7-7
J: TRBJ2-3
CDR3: CASSPTGDTQYF

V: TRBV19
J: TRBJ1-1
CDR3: CASSRQRPNTEAFF

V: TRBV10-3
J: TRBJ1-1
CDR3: CAISGTGVGTEAFF

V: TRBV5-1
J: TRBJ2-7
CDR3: CATSAGTAPFEQYF

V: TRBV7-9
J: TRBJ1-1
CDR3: CASSYTGSEAFF

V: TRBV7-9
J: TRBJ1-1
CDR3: CASSAPGADNTEAFF

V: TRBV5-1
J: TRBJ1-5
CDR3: CASSLDSNQPQHF

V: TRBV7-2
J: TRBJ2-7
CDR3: CASSSRGLSYEQYF

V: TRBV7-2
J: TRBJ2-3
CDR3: CASSPGLAGDTQYF

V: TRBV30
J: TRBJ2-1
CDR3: CAWSPGGNNEQFF

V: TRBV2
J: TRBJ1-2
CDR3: CASSVRAVGYTF

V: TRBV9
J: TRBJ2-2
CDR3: CASSVQRSGANTGELFF

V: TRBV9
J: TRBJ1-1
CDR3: CASGKGAGRAEAFF

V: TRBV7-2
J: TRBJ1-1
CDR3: CASSPRFAEAFF

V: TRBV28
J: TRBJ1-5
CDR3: CASSFSVNQPQHF

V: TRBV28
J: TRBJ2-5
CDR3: CASRHSGGAVQETQYF

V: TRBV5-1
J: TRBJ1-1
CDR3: CASSPGASDRPYFEAFF

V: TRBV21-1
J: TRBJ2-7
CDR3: CASSNADRAEQYF